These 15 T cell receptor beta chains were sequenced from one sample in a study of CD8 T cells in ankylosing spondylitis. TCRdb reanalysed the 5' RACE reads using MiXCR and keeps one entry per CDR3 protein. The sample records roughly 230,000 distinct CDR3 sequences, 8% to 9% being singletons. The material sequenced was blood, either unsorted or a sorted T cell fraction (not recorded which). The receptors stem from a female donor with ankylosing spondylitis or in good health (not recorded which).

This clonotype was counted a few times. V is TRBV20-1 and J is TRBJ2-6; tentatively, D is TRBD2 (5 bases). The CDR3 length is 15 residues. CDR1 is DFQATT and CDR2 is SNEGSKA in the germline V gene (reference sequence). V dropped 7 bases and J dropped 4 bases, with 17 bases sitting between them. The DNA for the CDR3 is TGCAGTGGGAGCGAGGGTTCGGGCGGGGCCAACGTCCTGACTTTC. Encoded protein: CSGSEGSGGANVLTF.

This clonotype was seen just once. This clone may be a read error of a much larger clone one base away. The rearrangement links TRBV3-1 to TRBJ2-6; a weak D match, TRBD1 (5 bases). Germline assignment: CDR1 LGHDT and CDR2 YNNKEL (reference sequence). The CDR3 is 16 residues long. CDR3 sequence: CASSRTAFSGANVPTF. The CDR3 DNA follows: TGTGCCAGCAGTCGAACAGCATTCTCTGGGGCCAACGTCCCGACTTTC.

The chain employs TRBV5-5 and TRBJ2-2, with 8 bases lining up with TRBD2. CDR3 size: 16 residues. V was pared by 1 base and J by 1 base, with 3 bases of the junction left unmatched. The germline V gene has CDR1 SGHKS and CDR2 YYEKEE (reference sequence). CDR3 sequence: CASSLTGGVNTGELFF. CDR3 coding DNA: TGTGCCAGCAGCTTGACGGGAGGGGTGAACACCGGGGAGCTGTTTTTT.

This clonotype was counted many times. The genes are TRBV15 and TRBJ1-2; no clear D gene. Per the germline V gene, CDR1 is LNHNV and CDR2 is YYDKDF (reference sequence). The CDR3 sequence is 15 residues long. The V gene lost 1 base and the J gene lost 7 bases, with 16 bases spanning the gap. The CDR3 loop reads CATSRVDPVVGGYTF. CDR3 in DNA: TGTGCCACCAGCAGAGTGGACCCAGTAGTGGGTGGCTACACCTTC.

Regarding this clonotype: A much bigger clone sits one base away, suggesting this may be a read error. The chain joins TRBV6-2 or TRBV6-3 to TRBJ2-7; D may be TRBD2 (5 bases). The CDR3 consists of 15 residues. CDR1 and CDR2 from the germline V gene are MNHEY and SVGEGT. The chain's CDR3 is CTSVGPDSLPYEQYF. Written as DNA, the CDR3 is TGTACCAGCGTCGGGCCGGACTCCCTTCCCTACGAGCAGTACTTC.

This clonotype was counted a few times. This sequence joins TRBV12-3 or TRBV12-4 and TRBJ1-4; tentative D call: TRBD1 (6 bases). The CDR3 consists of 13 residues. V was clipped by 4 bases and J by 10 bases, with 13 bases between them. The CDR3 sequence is CASSSDGGGKLFF. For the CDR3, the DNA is TGTGCCAGCAGTTCGGACGGAGGGGGAAAACTGTTTTTT.

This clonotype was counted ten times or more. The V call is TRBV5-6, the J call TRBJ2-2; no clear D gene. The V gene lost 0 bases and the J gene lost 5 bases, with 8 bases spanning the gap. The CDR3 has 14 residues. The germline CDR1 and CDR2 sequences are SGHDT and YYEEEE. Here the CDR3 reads CASSLAGRTGELFF. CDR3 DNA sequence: TGTGCCAGCAGCTTGGCAGGTCGAACCGGGGAGCTGTTTTTT.

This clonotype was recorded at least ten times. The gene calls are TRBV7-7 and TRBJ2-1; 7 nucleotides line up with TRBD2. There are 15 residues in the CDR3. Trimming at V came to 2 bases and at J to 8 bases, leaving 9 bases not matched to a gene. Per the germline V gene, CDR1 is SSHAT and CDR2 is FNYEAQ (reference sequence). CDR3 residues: CASSLSSGKGHEQFF. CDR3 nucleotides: TGTGCCAGCAGCTTATCCAGCGGGAAAGGACATGAGCAGTTCTTC.

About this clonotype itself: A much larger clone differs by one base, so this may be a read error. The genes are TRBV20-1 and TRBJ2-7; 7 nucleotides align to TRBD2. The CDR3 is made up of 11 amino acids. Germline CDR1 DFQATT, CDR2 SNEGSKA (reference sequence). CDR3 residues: CSASPSGELYF. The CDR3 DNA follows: TGCAGTGCTAGCCCTAGCGGCGAGCTGTACTTC.

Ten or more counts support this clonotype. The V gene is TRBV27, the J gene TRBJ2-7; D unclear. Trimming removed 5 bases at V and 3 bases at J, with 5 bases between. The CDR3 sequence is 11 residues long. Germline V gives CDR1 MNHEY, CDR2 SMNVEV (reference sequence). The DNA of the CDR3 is TGTGCCAGCAGTAACCGCTACGAGCAGTACTTC. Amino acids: CASSNRYEQYF.

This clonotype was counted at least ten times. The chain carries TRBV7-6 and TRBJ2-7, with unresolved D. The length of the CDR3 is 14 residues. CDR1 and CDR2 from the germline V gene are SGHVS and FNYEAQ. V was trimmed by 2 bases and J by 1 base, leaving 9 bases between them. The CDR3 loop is CASSLSPDSYEQYF. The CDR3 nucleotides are TGTGCCAGCAGCTTAAGTCCGGATTCCTACGAGCAGTACTTC.

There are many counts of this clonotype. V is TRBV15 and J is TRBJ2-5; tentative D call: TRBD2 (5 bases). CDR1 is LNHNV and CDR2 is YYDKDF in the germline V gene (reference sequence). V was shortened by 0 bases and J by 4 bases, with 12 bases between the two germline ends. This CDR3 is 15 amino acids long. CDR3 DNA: TGTGCCACCAGCAGAGATCCGGGGAAGGGAGAGACCCAGTACTTC. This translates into CATSRDPGKGETQYF.

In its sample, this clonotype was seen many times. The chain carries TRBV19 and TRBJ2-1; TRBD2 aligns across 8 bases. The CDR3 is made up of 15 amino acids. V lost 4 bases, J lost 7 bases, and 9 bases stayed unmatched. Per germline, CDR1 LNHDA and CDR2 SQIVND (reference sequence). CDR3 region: CASSKPGLVGNEQFF. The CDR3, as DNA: TGTGCCAGTAGTAAACCGGGACTAGTGGGGAATGAGCAGTTCTTC.

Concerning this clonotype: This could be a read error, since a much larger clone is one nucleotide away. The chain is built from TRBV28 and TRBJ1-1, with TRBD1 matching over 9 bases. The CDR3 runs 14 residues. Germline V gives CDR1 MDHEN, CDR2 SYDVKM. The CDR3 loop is CAIRRGTGNTETFF. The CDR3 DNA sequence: TGTGCCATCCGACGCGGGACAGGGAACACTGAAACTTTCTTT.

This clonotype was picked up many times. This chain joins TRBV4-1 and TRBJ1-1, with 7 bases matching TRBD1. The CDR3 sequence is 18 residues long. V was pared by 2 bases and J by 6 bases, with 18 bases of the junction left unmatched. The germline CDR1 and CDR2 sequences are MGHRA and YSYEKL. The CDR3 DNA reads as TGCGCCAGCAGCCAACCTTTGGAGGGGGCTGGGTGGATCTCTGAAGCTTTCTTT. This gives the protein CASSQPLEGAGWISEAFF.